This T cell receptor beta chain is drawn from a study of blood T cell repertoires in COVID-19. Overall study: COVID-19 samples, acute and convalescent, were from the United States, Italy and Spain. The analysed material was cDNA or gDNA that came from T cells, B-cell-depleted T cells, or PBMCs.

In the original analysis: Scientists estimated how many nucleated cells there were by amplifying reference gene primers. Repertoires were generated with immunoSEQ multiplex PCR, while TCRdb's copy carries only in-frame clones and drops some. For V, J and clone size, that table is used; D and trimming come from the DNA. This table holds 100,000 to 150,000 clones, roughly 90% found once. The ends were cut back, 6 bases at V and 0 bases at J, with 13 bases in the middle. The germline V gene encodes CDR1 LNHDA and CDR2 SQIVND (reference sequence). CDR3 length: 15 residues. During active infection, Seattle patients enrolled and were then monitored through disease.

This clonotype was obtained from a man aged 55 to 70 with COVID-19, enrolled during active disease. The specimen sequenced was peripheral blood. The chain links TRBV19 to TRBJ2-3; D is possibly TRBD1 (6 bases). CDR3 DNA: TGTGCCAGTAGCTACCGGGACATTAGCACAGATACGCAGTATTTT. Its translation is CASSYRDISTDTQYF.